A single sample is the source of the 17 T cell receptor beta chains below, sequenced in a study of T cell changes during pregnancy in multiple sclerosis. Generated by immunoSEQ multiplex PCR, the TCRdb table keeps only in-frame clones and is missing some. Of around 85,000 clones listed, about 89% are singletons. The specimen comprised PBMCs, sampled in the first trimester of pregnancy. These receptors came from a female donor in good health, serving as a control in a pregnancy study. Some clones in this sample may be carry-over from other donors' samples.

The chain combines TRBV5-6 with TRBJ2-1; 7 bases align to TRBD2. The germline CDR1 and CDR2 sequences are SGHDT and YYEEEE. Trimming at V came to 7 bases and at J to 9 bases, leaving 10 bases not matched to a gene. This CDR3 spans 13 amino acids. The CDR3 DNA follows: TGTGCCAGCGCCCCCCGACTAGCTGGTGAGCAGTTCTTC. It translates to CASAPRLAGEQFF.

The CDR3 loop reads CASSLKGEGSLHEQYF. CDR3 DNA: TGTGCCAGCAGTTTAAAGGGGGAGGGCTCCCTGCACGAGCAGTACTTC. The chain couples TRBV6-4 to TRBJ2-7; possible D gene TRBD2, 7 bases. Per germline, CDR1 MRHNA and CDR2 SNTAGT. The V end was cut by 5 bases, the J end by 5 bases, with 22 bases between. The CDR3 consists of 16 residues.

This clone was found once. The chain recombines TRBV27 with TRBJ1-3; D might be TRBD1 (6 bases). CDR1 MNHEY and CDR2 SMNVEV come from the germline V gene (reference sequence). Trimming stripped 3 bases from V and 4 bases from J, with 13 bases between. The CDR3 is 15 amino acids. The CDR3 region has the DNA TGTGCCAGCAGTTTTTCAGGGGAAAGGGGAAACACCATATATTTT. The encoded protein is CASSFSGERGNTIYF.

This rearrangement joins TRBV5-4 to TRBJ2-3, with 8 bases that match TRBD2. V lost 5 bases, J lost 2 bases, and 4 bases stayed unmatched. The length of the CDR3 is 14 residues. The V gene's germline CDR1 is SGHNT and CDR2 YYREEE (reference sequence). CDR3 amino acids: CASRLAETTDTQYF. The CDR3 DNA sequence: TGTGCCAGCAGACTAGCGGAAACCACAGATACGCAGTATTTT.

In DNA, the CDR3 is TGTGCCAGCTCATGGACAGTAGCACAGAACACCGGGGAGCTGTTTTTT. It yields the protein CASSWTVAQNTGELFF. The V gene is TRBV18, the J gene TRBJ2-2, with a possible D match to TRBD1 (6 bases). Germline-derived CDR1 and CDR2 are KGHSH and LQKENI. CDR3 length equals 16 residues. Trimming shortened V by 5 bases and J by 1 base, and 14 bases separated the two germline ends.

The CDR3 region is CASSRLAGVPETQYF. Here the CDR3 DNA reads TGTGCCAGCAGCCGACTAGCGGGAGTACCAGAGACCCAGTACTTC. The rearrangement joins TRBV7-2 to TRBJ2-5, with 12 bases matching TRBD2. Unmatched junction bases numbered 5, after V lost 5 bases and J lost 4 bases. The CDR3 loop spans 15 amino acids. Germline V gene lookup returns CDR1 SGHTA and CDR2 FQGNSA. The full variable domain, completed using reference TRBV7-2 and TRBJ2-5, is GAGVSQSPSNKVTEKGKDVELRCDPISGHTALYWYRQSLGQGLEFLIYFQGNSAPDKSGLPSDRFSAERTGGSVSTLTIQRTQQEDSAVYLCASSRLAGVPETQYFGPGTRLLVL.

V is TRBV7-2 and J is TRBJ1-2, with 9 bases matching TRBD1. The V segment lost 2 bases and the J segment 8 bases; nucleotides outside the gene matches: 15. This CDR3 is built from 17 residues. CDR1 and CDR2 from the germline V gene are SGHTA and FQGNSA. The CDR3 DNA reads TGTGCCAGCAGCTTATTCTCCCCACAGGGGGCAGTGAGGGGCTACACCTTC. Translating gives CASSLFSPQGAVRGYTF.

This chain connects TRBV28 to TRBJ2-7; TRBD1 matches 9 bases. CDR1 and CDR2 from the germline V gene are MDHEN and SYDVKM. The junction had 3 bases not matched to a gene; V was cut back by 6 bases and J by 6 bases. CDR3 length: 12 residues. CDR3 protein: CASRGTGIEQYF. CDR3 nucleotide sequence: TGTGCCAGCAGGGGGACAGGGATCGAGCAGTACTTC.

This chain connects TRBV27 to TRBJ2-7; 8 bases are shared with TRBD2. The CDR3 totals 14 residues. The germline gives CDR1 MNHEY, CDR2 SMNVEV (reference sequence). Trimming took 2 bases from V and 4 from J; bases not matched to a gene: 4. The CDR3 sequence is CASSLISGGYEQYF. CDR3 DNA sequence: TGTGCCAGCAGTTTAATAAGCGGGGGTTACGAGCAGTACTTC.

The rearrangement links TRBV28 to TRBJ1-2, with TRBD1 as a possible D gene (5 bases). The CDR3 has 16 residues. In germline, CDR1 is MDHEN, CDR2 SYDVKM. V shed 5 bases and J shed 4 bases, with 20 bases lying between them. In DNA form, the CDR3 reads TGTGCCAGCAGTCCGCTCGGCGGAGGGACTAGCTATGGCTACACCTTC. It translates to CASSPLGGGTSYGYTF.

This chain connects TRBV28 to TRBJ2-7; D is undetermined. CDR3 length equals 14 residues. Trimming removed 5 bases at V and 3 bases at J, with 14 bases between. The germline CDR1 and CDR2 sequences are MDHEN and SYDVKM. In DNA form, the CDR3 reads TGTGCCAGCAGTCCCCCAGGCCTCCGCTACGAGCAGTACTTC. This sequence encodes CASSPPGLRYEQYF.

The chain combines TRBV5-1 with TRBJ1-5, with D perhaps matching TRBD1 (5 bases). Germline loops: CDR1 SGHRS, CDR2 YFSETQ. V shed 0 bases and J shed 6 bases, with 13 bases lying between them. The CDR3 contains 15 residues. In DNA, the CDR3 is TGCGCCAGCAGCTTGGATGTGGGGGGAGGTCAGCCCCAGCATTTT. It translates to CASSLDVGGGQPQHF.

The rearrangement links TRBV5-1 to TRBJ2-7; the match to TRBD2 covers 12 bases. The CDR3 length is 19 residues. Germline values: CDR1 SGHRS, CDR2 YFSETQ. The V gene end was trimmed by 0 bases and the J gene end by 0 bases; junction bases not matched to a gene: 10. CDR3 sequence reads: CASSLAGASGGGSSYEQYF. The CDR3 DNA follows: TGCGCCAGCAGCTTGGCCGGGGCTAGCGGGGGGGGGAGCTCCTACGAGCAGTACTTC.

The CDR3 loop reads CASSPGGTGYEQYF. The CDR3 coding sequence is TGTGCCAGCAGCCCCGGGGGGACAGGGTACGAGCAGTACTTC. The V call is TRBV11-2, the J call TRBJ2-7; the match to TRBD1 covers 9 bases. J lost 4 bases, V lost 5 bases, and 6 bases had no gene match. This CDR3 has 14 amino acids. Germline CDR1 is SGHAT and CDR2 is FQNNGV.

This clone was counted a single time. The V gene is TRBV6-1, the J gene TRBJ1-2, with a possible D match to TRBD1 (6 bases). Germline CDR1 MNHNS, CDR2 SASEGT. The CDR3 has 15 amino acids. V shed 2 bases and J shed 8 bases, with 18 bases lying between them. CDR3: CASSETRQGISGYTF. The CDR3 DNA follows: TGTGCCAGCAGTGAAACCCGCCAGGGGATTAGCGGCTACACCTTC.

This chain connects TRBV6-6 to TRBJ1-4, with 7 bases aligning to TRBD1. The germline CDR1 and CDR2 sequences are MNHNY and SVGAGI (reference sequence). The junction had 6 bases not matched to a gene; V was cut back by 6 bases and J by 5 bases. The CDR3 extends over 14 amino acids. The CDR3: CASSRGQINEKLFF. In DNA form, the CDR3 reads TGTGCCAGCAGCCGGGGACAGATAAATGAAAAACTGTTTTTT.

The genes are TRBV19 and TRBJ1-5; tentative D call: TRBD1 (5 bases). This CDR3 is built from 15 residues. V was shortened by 0 bases and J by 5 bases, with 11 bases between the two germline ends. The germline V gene has CDR1 LNHDA and CDR2 SQIVND (reference sequence). The DNA of the CDR3 is TGTGCCAGTAGTATAGATGGCAGGGTCGATCAGCCCCAGCATTTT. Translation gives CASSIDGRVDQPQHF.